These 3 T cell receptor beta chains originate from one sample sequenced in a study of T cell responses to AZD1222 COVID-19 vaccine. The assay was immunoSEQ multiplex PCR, and TCRdb's table has in-frame clones only and misses some. The sample records about 93,000 clones, 80% to 90% being singletons. Sequenced here: peripheral blood, sampled on day 0 of AZD1222 vaccination. All receptors derive from an adult in good health.

This chain connects TRBV2 to TRBJ2-7, with 9 nucleotides matching TRBD2. J was trimmed by 6 bases and V by 7 bases; bases with no gene match: 7. This CDR3 is 13 amino acids long. Germline assignment: CDR1 SNHLY and CDR2 FYNNEI. Here the CDR3 reads CASNWDSGGEQYF. Written as DNA, the CDR3 is TGTGCCAGCAACTGGGATAGCGGGGGCGAGCAGTACTTC.

The chain combines TRBV19 with TRBJ2-3, with D tentatively TRBD2 (5 bases). The CDR3 sequence is 13 residues long. V lost 7 bases to trimming and J lost 5 bases, with 13 bases between them. CDR1 and CDR2 from the germline V gene are LNHDA and SQIVND (reference sequence). CDR3 coding DNA: TGTGCCAGTAAGGTGAGGGCAGGAGATACGCAGTATTTT. Translation: CASKVRAGDTQYF.

The CDR3 nucleotides read TGTGCCAGCGGTCCACTGGTTTCTGGGGCCAACGTCCTGACTTTC. Residues: CASGPLVSGANVLTF. This rearrangement joins TRBV6-5 to TRBJ2-6; D is unresolved. This CDR3 is built from 15 residues. Trimming removed 8 bases from V and 1 base from J, with 12 bases in between. From germline, CDR1 is MNHEY and CDR2 SVGAGI.